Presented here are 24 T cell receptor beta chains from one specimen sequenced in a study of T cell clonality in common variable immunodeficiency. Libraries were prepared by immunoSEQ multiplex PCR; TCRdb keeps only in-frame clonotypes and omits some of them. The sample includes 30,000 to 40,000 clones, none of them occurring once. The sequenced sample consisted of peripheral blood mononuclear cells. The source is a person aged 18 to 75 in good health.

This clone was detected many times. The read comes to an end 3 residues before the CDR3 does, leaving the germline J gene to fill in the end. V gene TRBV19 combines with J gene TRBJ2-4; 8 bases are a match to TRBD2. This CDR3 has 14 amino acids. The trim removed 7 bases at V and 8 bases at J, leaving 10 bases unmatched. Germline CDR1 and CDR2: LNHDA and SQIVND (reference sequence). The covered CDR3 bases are TGTGCCAGTATCTCCGGGACTAGAGGTTACATT. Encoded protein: CASISGTRGYI. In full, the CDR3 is CASISGTRGYIQYF.

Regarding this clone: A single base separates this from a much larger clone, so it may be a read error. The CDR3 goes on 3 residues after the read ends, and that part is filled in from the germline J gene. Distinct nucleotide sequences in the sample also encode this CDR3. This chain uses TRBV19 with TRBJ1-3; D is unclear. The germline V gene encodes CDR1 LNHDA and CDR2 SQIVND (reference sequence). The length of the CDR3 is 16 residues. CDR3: CASSTQRLGAGNTIYF. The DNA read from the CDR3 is TGTGCCAGTAGTACGCAACGACTCGGAGCTGGAAACACG.

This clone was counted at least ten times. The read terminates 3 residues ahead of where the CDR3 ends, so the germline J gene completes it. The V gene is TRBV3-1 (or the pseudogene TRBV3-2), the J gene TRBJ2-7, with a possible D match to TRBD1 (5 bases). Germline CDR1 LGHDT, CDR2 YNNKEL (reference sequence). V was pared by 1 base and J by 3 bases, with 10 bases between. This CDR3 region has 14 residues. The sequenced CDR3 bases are TGTGCCAGCAGCCAAGGACTCCAGGGCTACGAG. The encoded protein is CASSQGLQGYE. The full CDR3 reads CASSQGLQGYEQYF.

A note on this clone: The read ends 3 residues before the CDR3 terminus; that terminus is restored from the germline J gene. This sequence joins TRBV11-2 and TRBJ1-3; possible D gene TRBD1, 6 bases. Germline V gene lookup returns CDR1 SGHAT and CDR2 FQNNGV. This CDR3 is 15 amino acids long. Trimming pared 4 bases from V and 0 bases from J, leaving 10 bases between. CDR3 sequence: CASSSQGSSGNTIYF. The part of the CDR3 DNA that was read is TGTGCCAGCAGCTCTCAGGGGAGCTCTGGAAACACC.

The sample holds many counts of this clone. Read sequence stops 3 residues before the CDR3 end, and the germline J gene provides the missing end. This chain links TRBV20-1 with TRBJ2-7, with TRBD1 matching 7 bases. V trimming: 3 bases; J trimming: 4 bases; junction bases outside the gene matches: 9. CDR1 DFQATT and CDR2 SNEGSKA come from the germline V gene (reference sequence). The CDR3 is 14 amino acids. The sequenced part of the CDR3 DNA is TGCAGTGCTAGGTTGGGACAGCGAGGATACGAG. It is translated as CSARLGQRGYE. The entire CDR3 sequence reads CSARLGQRGYEQYF.

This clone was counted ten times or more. The sequenced CDR3 bases are TGTGCCAGCAGTGGTCAGGCCCTTTACACAGATACG. Amino acids: CASSGQALYTDT. From start to end, the CDR3 is CASSGQALYTDTQYF. The chain combines TRBV2 with TRBJ2-3; D unresolved. The sequence runs out 3 residues before the end of the CDR3; the remainder is reconstructed from the germline J gene. Germline CDR1 and CDR2: SNHLY and FYNNEI. The CDR3 is made up of 15 amino acids. Trimming took off 4 bases at V and 2 bases at J, with 13 bases between the two ends.

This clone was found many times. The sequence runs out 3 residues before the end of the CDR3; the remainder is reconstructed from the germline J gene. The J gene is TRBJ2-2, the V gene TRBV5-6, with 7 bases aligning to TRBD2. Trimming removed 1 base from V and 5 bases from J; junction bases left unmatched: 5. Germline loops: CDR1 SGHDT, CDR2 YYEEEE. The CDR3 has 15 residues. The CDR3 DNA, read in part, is TGTGCCAGCAGCTTGCGCGGGAGTGGAACCGGGGAG. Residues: CASSLRGSGTGE. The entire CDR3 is CASSLRGSGTGELFF.

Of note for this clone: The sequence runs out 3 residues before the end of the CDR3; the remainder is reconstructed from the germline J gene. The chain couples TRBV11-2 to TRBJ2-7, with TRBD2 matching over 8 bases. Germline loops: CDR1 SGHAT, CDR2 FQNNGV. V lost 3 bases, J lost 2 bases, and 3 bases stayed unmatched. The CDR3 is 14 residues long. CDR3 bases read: TGTGCCAGCAGCTTCGGGGGGGCCCCCTACGAG. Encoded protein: CASSFGGAPYE. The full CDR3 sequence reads CASSFGGAPYEQYF.

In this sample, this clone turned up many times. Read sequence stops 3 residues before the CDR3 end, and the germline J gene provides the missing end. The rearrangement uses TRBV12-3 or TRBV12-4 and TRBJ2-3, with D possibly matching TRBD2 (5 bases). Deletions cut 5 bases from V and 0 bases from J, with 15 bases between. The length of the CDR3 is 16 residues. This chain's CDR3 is CASSTTGSGSTDTQYF. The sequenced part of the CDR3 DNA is TGTGCCAGCAGTACTACGGGGAGCGGAAGCACAGATACG.

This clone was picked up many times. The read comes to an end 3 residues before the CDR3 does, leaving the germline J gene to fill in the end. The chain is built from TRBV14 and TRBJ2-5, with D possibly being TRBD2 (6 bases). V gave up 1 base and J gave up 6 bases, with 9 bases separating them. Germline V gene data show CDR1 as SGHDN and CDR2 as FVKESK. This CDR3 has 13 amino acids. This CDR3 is CASSQGAGKTQYF. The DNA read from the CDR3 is TGTGCCAGCAGCCAAGGGGCGGGGAAGACC.

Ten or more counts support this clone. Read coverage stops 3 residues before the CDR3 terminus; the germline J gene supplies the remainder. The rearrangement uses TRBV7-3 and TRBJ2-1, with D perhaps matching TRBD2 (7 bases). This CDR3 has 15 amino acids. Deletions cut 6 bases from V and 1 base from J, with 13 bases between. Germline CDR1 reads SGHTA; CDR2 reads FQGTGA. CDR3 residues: CASSSQGGSYNEQFF. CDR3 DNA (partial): TGTGCCAGCAGTTCACAGGGAGGGTCCTACAATGAG.

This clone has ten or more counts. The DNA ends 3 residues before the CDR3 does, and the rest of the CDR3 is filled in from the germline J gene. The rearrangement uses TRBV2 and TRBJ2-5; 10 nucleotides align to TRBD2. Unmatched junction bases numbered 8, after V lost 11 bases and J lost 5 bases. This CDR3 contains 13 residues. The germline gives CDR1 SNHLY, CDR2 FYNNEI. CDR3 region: CAGERGGMETQYF. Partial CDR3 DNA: TGTGCCGGAGAGCGGGGGGGCATGGAGACC.

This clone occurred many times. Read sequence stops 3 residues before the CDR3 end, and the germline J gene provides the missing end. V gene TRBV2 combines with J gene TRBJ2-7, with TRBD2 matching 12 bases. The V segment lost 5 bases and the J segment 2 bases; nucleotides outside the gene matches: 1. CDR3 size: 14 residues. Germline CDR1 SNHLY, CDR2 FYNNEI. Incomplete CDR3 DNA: TGTGCCAGCAGTCTAGCGGGAGGGACCTACGAG. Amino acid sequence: CASSLAGGTYE. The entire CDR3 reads CASSLAGGTYEQYF.

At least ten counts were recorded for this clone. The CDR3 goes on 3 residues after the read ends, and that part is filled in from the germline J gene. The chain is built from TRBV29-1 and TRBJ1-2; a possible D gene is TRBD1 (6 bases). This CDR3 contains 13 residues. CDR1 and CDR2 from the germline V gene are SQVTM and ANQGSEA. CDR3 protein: CSVGAGQRGGYTF. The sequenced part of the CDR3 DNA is TGCAGCGTGGGTGCGGGACAAAGGGGGGGC.

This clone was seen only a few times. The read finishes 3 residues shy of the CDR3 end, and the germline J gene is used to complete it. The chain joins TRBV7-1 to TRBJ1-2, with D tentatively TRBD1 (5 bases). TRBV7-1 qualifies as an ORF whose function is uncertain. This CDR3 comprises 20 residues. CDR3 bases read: TGTGCCAGCAGCTCAGGCGCCGGGACTAGCGGGGAGGGCTTATACAATGAC. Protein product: CASSSGAGTSGEGLYND. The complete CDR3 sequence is CASSSGAGTSGEGLYNDYTF.

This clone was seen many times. The covered CDR3 bases are TGTGCCAGTAGTTCTAAGACAGGGGGAGACACTGAA. Residues: CASSSKTGGDTE. The CDR3 in its entirety is CASSSKTGGDTEAFF. The chain recombines TRBV19 with TRBJ1-1; 9 positions match TRBD1. Sequencing ends 3 residues short of the CDR3 end; the germline J gene provides the rest. Germline V lookup: CDR1 LNHDA, CDR2 SQIVND (reference sequence). There are 15 residues in the CDR3. After removal of 5 bases from V and 3 bases from J, the junction contained 7 bases not matched to a gene.

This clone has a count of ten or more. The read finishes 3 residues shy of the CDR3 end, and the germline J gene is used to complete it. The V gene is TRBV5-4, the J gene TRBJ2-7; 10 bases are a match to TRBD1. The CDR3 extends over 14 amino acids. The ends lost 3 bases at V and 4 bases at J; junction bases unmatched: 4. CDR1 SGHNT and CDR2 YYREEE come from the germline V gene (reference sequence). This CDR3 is CASSSGQGTYEQYF. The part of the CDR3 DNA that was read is TGTGCCAGCAGCTCGGGACAGGGGACGTACGAG.

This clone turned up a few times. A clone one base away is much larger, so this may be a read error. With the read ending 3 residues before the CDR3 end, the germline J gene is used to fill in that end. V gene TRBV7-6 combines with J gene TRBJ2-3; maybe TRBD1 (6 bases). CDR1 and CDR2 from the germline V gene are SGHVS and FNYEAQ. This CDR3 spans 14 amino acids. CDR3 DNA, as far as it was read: TGTGCCAGCAGCCCCCAGGGGAAAAGACAGCCG. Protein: CASSPQGKRQP. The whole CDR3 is CASSPQGKRQPQYF.

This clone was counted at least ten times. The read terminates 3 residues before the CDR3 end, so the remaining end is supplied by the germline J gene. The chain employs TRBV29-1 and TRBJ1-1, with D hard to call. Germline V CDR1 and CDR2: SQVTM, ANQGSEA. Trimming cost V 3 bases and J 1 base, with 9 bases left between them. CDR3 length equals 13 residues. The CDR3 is CSVDRGSNTEAFF. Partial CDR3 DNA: TGCAGCGTTGACCGGGGTTCGAACACTGAA.

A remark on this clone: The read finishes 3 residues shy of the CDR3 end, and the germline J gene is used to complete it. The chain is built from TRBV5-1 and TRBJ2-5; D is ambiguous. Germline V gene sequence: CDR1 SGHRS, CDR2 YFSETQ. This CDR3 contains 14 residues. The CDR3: CASSLGRSTDTQYF. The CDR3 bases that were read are TGCGCCAGCAGCTTGGGGCGAAGCACAGATACC.

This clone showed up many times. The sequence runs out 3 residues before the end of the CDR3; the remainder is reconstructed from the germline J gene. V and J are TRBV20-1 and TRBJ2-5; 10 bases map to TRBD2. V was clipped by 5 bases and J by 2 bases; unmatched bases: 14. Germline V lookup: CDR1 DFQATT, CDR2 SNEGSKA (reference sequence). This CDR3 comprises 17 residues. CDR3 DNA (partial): TGCAGTGCTCCGGCACTAGCGGGAAAAACGGGGCAAGAGACC. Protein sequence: CSAPALAGKTGQET. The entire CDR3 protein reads CSAPALAGKTGQETQYF.

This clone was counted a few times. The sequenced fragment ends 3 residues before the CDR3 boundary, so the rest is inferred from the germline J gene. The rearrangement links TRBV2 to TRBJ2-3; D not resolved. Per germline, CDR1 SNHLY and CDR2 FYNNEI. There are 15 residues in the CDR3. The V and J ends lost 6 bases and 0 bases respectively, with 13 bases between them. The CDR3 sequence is CASRGRQTSTDTQYF. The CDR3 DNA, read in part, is TGTGCCAGCAGGGGCCGCCAGACCAGCACAGATACG.

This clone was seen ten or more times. The sequenced part of the CDR3 DNA is TGCAGTGCTCCCCCCGGGAGTAGCGCGGAGACC. Translation gives CSAPPGSSAET. The whole CDR3 is CSAPPGSSAETQYF. The chain employs TRBV20-1 and TRBJ2-5; perhaps TRBD2 as D (6 bases). The read terminates 3 residues before the CDR3 end, so the remaining end is supplied by the germline J gene. V was pared by 5 bases and J by 5 bases, with 18 bases between. Germline V CDR1 and CDR2: DFQATT, SNEGSKA (reference sequence). The CDR3 length is 14 residues.

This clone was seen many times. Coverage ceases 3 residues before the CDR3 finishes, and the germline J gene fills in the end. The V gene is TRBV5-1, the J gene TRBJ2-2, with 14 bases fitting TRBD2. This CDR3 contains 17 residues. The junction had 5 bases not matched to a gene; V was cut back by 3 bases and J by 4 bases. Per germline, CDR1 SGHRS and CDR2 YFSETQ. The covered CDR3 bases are TGCGCCAGCAGCTCCGGACTAGCGGGAGGTGGCACCGGGGAG. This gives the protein CASSSGLAGGGTGE. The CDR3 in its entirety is CASSSGLAGGGTGELFF.